The present T cell receptor beta chain was sequenced within a study of T cells in Graves' hyperthyroidism and ophthalmopathy (dated by TCRdb to about 2019). Notes on the research overall: Peripheral blood was sampled at the time of initial diagnosis, prior to any treatment. After sampling, hyperthyroidism patients received methimazole starting at 30 mg daily, and ophthalmopathy patients received high-dose intravenous methylprednisolone. TCR V-J signatures able to tell the groups apart were searched for in a discovery cohort of approximately 95 patients, of whom about 40 had Graves' ophthalmopathy and about 60 had stable Graves' hyperthyroidism. TCR Vbeta CDR3 sequencing of 120 to 150 peripheral blood samples (roughly 41 ophthalmopathy, roughly 74 hyperthyroidism and some 17 progressor patients) is reported in the paper. In about 6 Graves' hyperthyroidism patients, the study also compared T-cell repertoires from thyroid tissue with T-cell repertoires from blood. For training and testing, the 95 to 100 patients in the discovery cohort were randomly divided in a 7:3 ratio. Prospective prediction of ophthalmopathy was tested in an independent validation cohort of 18 to 20 hyperthyroidism patients and 17 patients who later progressed to ophthalmopathy. The research as a whole found: In validation, the model predicted progression to ophthalmopathy a median of approximately 6.6 months before onset, with 70% to 71% sensitivity and about 72% specificity. Most expanded thyroid clonotypes (frequency above 0.001) were also found in blood, which suggests that blood repertoires may mirror thyroid immune responses. A model built on a 13 V-J signature distinguished ophthalmopathy from stable hyperthyroidism, reaching about 88% sensitivity and around 81% specificity in cross-validation and 80%/75% in testing. Sample size was not statistically predetermined, and investigators were not blinded to group allocation.

V is cut by 7 bases and J by 5 bases, and the space between the germline ends is 11 bases. Per the germline V gene (reference sequence), LNHDA is the CDR1 and SQIVND is the CDR2. Including cysteine and phenylalanine, the CDR3 has 13 amino acids. Kept here is only the CDR3 DNA, which spans 39 bases and is read in frame from base 1. A few counts support this clonotype. Its antigen is not yet known. One base away there is no much larger clone; base qualities are not given. The TCR beta CDR3 regions were amplified from RNA transcripts. For the first round of RT-PCR on the TCR CDR3, the HTBI primer set was used together with the Qiagen OneStep RT-PCR kit. A second multiplex PCR round built the libraries, followed by size selection and purification. Sequencing of the libraries was done on an Illumina HiSeq2000 using paired-end 100 bp reads. Per the original workflow: SOAPnuke was used to process the raw data, with reads discarded if the reads contained adapters or uncalled bases, had a mean Phred below 15, or lacked an exact constant-primer or identifier match. COPE v1.2.5 was used to merge high-quality paired reads, and clonotypes were defined as unique nucleotide sequences. MiTCR v1.1 was used to align the clonotypes against IMGT TRBV, TRBD and TRBJ reference segments. The analysis was restricted to V-J combinations with a frequency above 0.0001, which together covered 99% to 99.2% of the repertoires. A TCS score was defined as the ratio of F50 (clonal expansion) to E x V (chaos), with BLOSUM62-based TCRdist applied between CDR3 peptides within each V-J. Welch's t-statistics and random forest reduced around 510 V-J features to 13, which were used in a naive Bayes classifier (R e1071). Using fastp at Q25 and MiXCR, TCRdb reprocessed the public reads and kept productive beta chains. Under each unique CDR3 protein, matching rows form one entry showing the most common genes and DNA. Here the V and J calls rest on TCRdb's processing, not on the authors' analysis. The table for this sample lists under 350,000 distinct CDR3 sequences; 15% to 20% of them were counted only once. The ten most abundant clones make up less than 65% of the sample.

Graves' hyperthyroidism was defined as stable when no progression to ophthalmopathy occurred over 18 months of follow-up. Hyperthyroidism patients were newly diagnosed, had a disease duration of under 2 months, and were aged 18 to 65 years. The study excluded patients with uncontrolled infections, other autoimmune diseases, pregnancy or lactation. Clinical symptoms, serum thyroxine and TRAb, thyroid ultrasound, and orbital computed tomography formed the basis for the diagnoses. PBMCs were isolated from 7.5 to 10 ml of fresh peripheral blood by Ficoll-Paque density gradient centrifugation. Trizol reagent was used to extract total RNA, and RNA quality was then checked on an Agilent 2100 Bioanalyzer.

The TCR comes from a woman aged 45-60 years with Graves' hyperthyroidism. The rearranged chain carries TRBV19 and TRBJ2-2; confidence is insufficient to name the D gene. What was sequenced was blood. The CDR3 protein sequence reads: CASTTGITGELFF. The bases read TGTGCCAGTACTACGGGTATTACCGGGGAGCTGTTTTTT.